Below, 14 T cell receptor beta chains from the same sample are listed, as sequenced in a study of T cell changes during pregnancy in multiple sclerosis. Profiling relied on immunoSEQ multiplex PCR, and the TCRdb table lists in-frame clones only, not all of them. Here the sample spans tens of thousands of clones, 90% to 95% being singletons. The sample consisted of peripheral blood, taken in the first trimester of pregnancy. Receptors originate from a female donor with multiple sclerosis, enrolled in a pregnancy study.

The V gene is TRBV2, the J gene TRBJ2-3; D gene uncertain. V was trimmed by 4 bases and J by 0 bases, leaving 8 bases between them. The CDR3 is 14 amino acids. The germline gives CDR1 SNHLY, CDR2 FYNNEI. This chain's CDR3 is CASSALQSTDTQYF. CDR3 coding DNA: TGTGCCAGCAGTGCCTTACAGAGCACAGATACGCAGTATTTT.

The gene calls are TRBV4-3 and TRBJ2-5; D perhaps matches TRBD1 (6 bases). With 1 base removed from V and 7 bases from J, the gap between germline ends came to 16 bases. Germline V gene data show CDR1 as LGHNA and CDR2 as YSLEER. CDR3 length: 15 amino acids. CDR3 amino acids: CASSQGVGQSGTQYF. The CDR3, as DNA: TGCGCCAGCAGCCAAGGCGTGGGACAATCAGGGACCCAGTACTTC.

The chain is built from TRBV5-4 and TRBJ2-3; no reliable D call. V was trimmed by 0 bases and J by 0 bases, leaving 5 bases between them. Germline lookup yields CDR1 SGHNT and CDR2 YYREEE (reference sequence). The CDR3 has 14 residues. CDR3 nucleotide sequence: TGTGCCAGCAGCTTGGATACTAGCACAGATACGCAGTATTTT. Amino acid sequence: CASSLDTSTDTQYF. Looking up the rest from reference TRBV5-4 and TRBJ2-3 gives the full variable domain: ETGVTQSPTHLIKTRGQQVTLRCSSQSGHNTVSWYQQALGQGPQFIFQYYREEENGRGNFPPRFSGLQFPNYSSELNVNALELDDSALYLCASSLDTSTDTQYFGPGTRLTVL.

The genes are TRBV7-6 and TRBJ2-3; possibly TRBD2 for D (7 bases). The CDR3 sequence is 15 residues long. Germline loops: CDR1 SGHVS, CDR2 FNYEAQ. V gave up 0 bases and J gave up 2 bases, with 9 bases separating them. As DNA, the CDR3 is TGTGCCAGCAGCTTAGCGGGGGGGGCCACAGATACGCAGTATTTT. Its protein product is CASSLAGGATDTQYF.

This sequence joins TRBV5-4 and TRBJ2-7; D is perhaps TRBD2 (6 bases). CDR1 is SGHNT, CDR2 YYREEE, per germline (reference sequence). Deletions cut 3 bases from V and 0 bases from J, with 13 bases between. This CDR3 comprises 15 residues. CDR3 residues: CASSSGTLSSYEQYF. In DNA, the CDR3 is TGTGCCAGCAGCTCCGGGACTCTGAGCTCCTACGAGCAGTACTTC.

This sequence joins TRBV28 and TRBJ1-5; TRBD1 is a possible D gene (5 bases). In germline, CDR1 is MDHEN, CDR2 SYDVKM. V lost 6 bases to trimming and J lost 6 bases, with 9 bases between them. The CDR3 runs to 12 residues. CDR3 DNA: TGTGCCAGCAGGCAGGGTTCTCAGCCCCAGCATTTT. It encodes CASRQGSQPQHF.

The CDR3 region has the DNA TGTGCCAGCAGGGGGGGAAGTAGGGAAAAACTGTTTTTT. Protein: CASRGGSREKLFF. The V call is TRBV6-1, the J call TRBJ1-4; D might be TRBD1 (5 bases). Deletions cut 6 bases from V and 8 bases from J, with 13 bases between. Germline values: CDR1 MNHNS, CDR2 SASEGT. The CDR3 is 13 amino acids.

V and J are TRBV7-6 and TRBJ2-1; D is unclear. Germline CDR1 and CDR2: SGHVS and FNYEAQ. Trimming cost V 2 bases and J 8 bases, with 10 bases left between them. The CDR3 has 13 residues. The CDR3 DNA reads as TGTGCCAGCAGCTTACCAGCGTCCCATGAGCAGTTCTTC. Translation: CASSLPASHEQFF.

The CDR3 nucleotides are TGTGCCAGCAGTCTCTCAGGGGTTAACGAAAAACTGTTTTTT. Protein: CASSLSGVNEKLFF. V and J are TRBV6-6 and TRBJ1-4, with a possible D match to TRBD1 (6 bases). Between the trimmed V and J ends, which lost 5 bases and 8 bases, there was a span of 15 bases. The CDR3 has 14 residues. CDR1 MNHNY and CDR2 SVGAGI come from the germline V gene (reference sequence).

The rearrangement uses TRBV4-2 and TRBJ2-5, with D possibly being TRBD2 (6 bases). The germline CDR1 and CDR2 sequences are LGHNA and YNFKEQ. The CDR3 loop spans 15 amino acids. V was clipped by 0 bases and J by 2 bases, with 10 bases between them. The CDR3 protein is CASSQDGTLQETQYF. In nucleotides, the CDR3 is TGTGCCAGCAGCCAAGACGGGACTTTACAAGAGACCCAGTACTTC.

The chain combines TRBV4-3 with TRBJ2-3; tentatively, D is TRBD2 (6 bases). V lost 0 bases, J lost 7 bases, and 17 bases lay in between. CDR1 is LGHNA, CDR2 YSLEER, per germline. The CDR3 is made up of 16 amino acids. The CDR3 sequence: CASSQDGTSGGNTQYF. The CDR3 nucleotides are TGCGCCAGCAGCCAAGATGGGACCTCTGGGGGGAATACGCAGTATTTT.

The J gene is TRBJ2-1, the V gene TRBV18; 9 positions agree with TRBD2. V gave up 4 bases and J gave up 7 bases; unmatched junction bases: 8. Germline CDR1 KGHSH, CDR2 LQKENI. This CDR3 contains 15 residues. The CDR3 DNA reads TGTGCCAGCTCACGCGGGGGGGCAGGTACTAATGAGCAGTTCTTC. Translated, it gives CASSRGGAGTNEQFF.

The chain combines TRBV9 with TRBJ2-1; D possibly corresponds to TRBD1 (5 bases). CDR3 length: 17 amino acids. Trimming took 1 base from V and 0 from J, leaving 14 bases between them. The V gene's germline CDR1 is SGDLS and CDR2 YYNGEE. CDR3 sequence: CASSVLQDIGSYNEQFF. CDR3 sequence (DNA): TGTGCCAGCAGCGTATTACAGGATATCGGCTCCTACAATGAGCAGTTCTTC.

The J gene is TRBJ1-1, the V gene TRBV4-2, with unresolved D. Germline V lookup: CDR1 LGHNA, CDR2 YNFKEQ. Trimming removed 4 bases from V and 4 bases from J, with 16 bases in between. The CDR3 loop spans 15 amino acids. The CDR3 loop is CASSLPGAPGTEAFF. CDR3 nucleotide sequence: TGTGCCAGCAGCCTGCCTGGTGCCCCCGGCACTGAAGCTTTCTTT.